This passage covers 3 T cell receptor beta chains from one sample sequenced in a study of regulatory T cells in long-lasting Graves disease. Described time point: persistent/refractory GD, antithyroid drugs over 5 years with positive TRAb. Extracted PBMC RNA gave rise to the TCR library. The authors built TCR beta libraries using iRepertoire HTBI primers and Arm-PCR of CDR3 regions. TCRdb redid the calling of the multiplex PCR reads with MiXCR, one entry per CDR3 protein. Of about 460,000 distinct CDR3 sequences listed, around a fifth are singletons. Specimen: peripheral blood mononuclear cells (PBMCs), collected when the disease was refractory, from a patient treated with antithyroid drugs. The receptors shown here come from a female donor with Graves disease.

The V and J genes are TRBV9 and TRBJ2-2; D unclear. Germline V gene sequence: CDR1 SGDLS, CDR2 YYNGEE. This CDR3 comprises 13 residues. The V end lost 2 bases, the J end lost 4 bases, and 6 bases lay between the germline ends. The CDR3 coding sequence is TGTGCCAGCAGCGTCCTTCCCACCGGGGAGCTGTTTTTT. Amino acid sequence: CASSVLPTGELFF.

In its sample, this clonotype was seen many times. CDR3: CASKPRDRSNTEAFF. DNA for the CDR3: TGTGCCAGCAAACCCCGCGACAGGTCGAACACTGAAGCTTTCTTT. This chain joins TRBV6-1 and TRBJ1-1; D possibly corresponds to TRBD1 (6 bases). This CDR3 spans 15 amino acids. V was pared by 7 bases and J by 1 base, with 16 bases between. Germline CDR1 reads MNHNS; CDR2 reads SASEGT.

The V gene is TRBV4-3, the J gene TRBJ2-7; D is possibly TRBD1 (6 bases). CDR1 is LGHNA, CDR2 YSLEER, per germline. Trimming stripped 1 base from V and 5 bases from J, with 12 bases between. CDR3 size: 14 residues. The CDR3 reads CASSQVAAGDEQYF. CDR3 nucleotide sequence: TGCGCCAGCAGCCAAGTGGCGGCAGGGGACGAGCAGTACTTC.